A single sample gave rise to the 16 T cell receptor beta chains below, sequenced in a study of cytomegalovirus exposure and HLA in healthy donors (dated by TCRdb to the late 2010s). Library method: the immunoSEQ multiplex PCR assay. For the multiplex PCR, a mixture combining 60 forward primers for TCR Vbeta segments and 13 reverse primers for TCR Jbeta segments was used. The table comes from immuneACCESS by way of TCRdb, which keeps in-frame sequences with V and J called. Part of the clones is missing from these tables; in studies checked, under half for an unresolved V gene and the rest for unknown reasons. The sample yields approximately 300,000 clones; approximately 80% were counted once. The top ten clonotypes cover about 0.3% of the sample. The material sequenced was PBMCs. Receptor source: a girl aged 2 to 10 in good health and CMV-seronegative.

The V call is TRBV11-1, the J call TRBJ2-3; D is perhaps TRBD1 (6 bases). This CDR3 spans 15 amino acids. Trimming left V 4 bases short and J 3 bases short, with 14 bases between. Germline lookup yields CDR1 SGHAT and CDR2 FQDESV (reference sequence). CDR3 nucleotide sequence: TGTGCCAGCAGCTACCGGGCAGGGGTTACAGATACGCAGTATTTT. Amino acids: CASSYRAGVTDTQYF.

CDR3 sequence reads: CAWSGNTGELFF. Here the CDR3 DNA reads TGTGCCTGGAGCGGGAACACCGGGGAGCTGTTTTTT. V is TRBV30 and J is TRBJ2-2; D not certain. There are 12 residues in the CDR3. V was trimmed by 3 bases and J by 1 base, leaving 3 bases between them. Germline V gene sequence: CDR1 GTSNPN, CDR2 SVGIG (reference sequence).

V is TRBV5-1 and J is TRBJ2-5, with 11 nucleotides matching TRBD2. The J call is doubtful: the DNA matches TRBJ2-7 better. The CDR3 totals 15 residues. Germline CDR1 and CDR2: SGHRS and YFSETQ. The CDR3 loop reads CASGSGTSGVYEQYF. The CDR3 DNA reads TGCGCCAGCGGATCCGGGACTAGCGGAGTTTACGAGCAGTACTTC.

The chain is built from TRBV5-1 and TRBJ1-1; D perhaps matches TRBD1 (6 bases). The CDR3 is made up of 17 amino acids. CDR1 SGHRS and CDR2 YFSETQ come from the germline V gene. The V end lost 5 bases, the J end lost 0 bases, and 20 bases lay between the germline ends. The CDR3 spells CASSWGTPPNLNTEAFF. The CDR3 nucleotides read TGCGCCAGCAGTTGGGGGACACCTCCTAACTTGAACACTGAAGCTTTCTTT.

This chain connects TRBV5-1 to TRBJ2-2, with D tentatively TRBD1 (6 bases). CDR1 SGHRS and CDR2 YFSETQ come from the germline V gene. The CDR3 extends over 18 amino acids. Trimming stripped 0 bases from V and 5 bases from J, with 20 bases between. CDR3 nucleotide sequence: TGCGCCAGCAGCTTGGACCCAGGGGCTTTTCTTCCGACCGGGGAGCTGTTTTTT. Translated, it gives CASSLDPGAFLPTGELFF.

In regard to this clone: Compared with germline, one end of the junction differs, possibly owing to a read error. The J gene is TRBJ1-5, the V gene TRBV28; D not certain. CDR3 size: 12 residues. Germline values: CDR1 MDHEN, CDR2 SYDVKM. The CDR3: CASNLMAQPQHF. CDR3 DNA: TGTGCCAGCAATTTAATGGCTCAGCCCCAGCATTTT.

The CDR3 DNA sequence: TGTGCCAGCAGTCCTCGGGACAGGGGCTACGAGCAGTACTTC. Protein sequence: CASSPRDRGYEQYF. The V and J genes are TRBV6-4 and TRBJ2-7; 10 positions match TRBD1. In germline, CDR1 is MRHNA, CDR2 SNTAGT. This CDR3 has 14 residues. Germline trimming cut 5 bases from V and 3 bases from J; bases unmatched to any gene: 4.

Turning to this clone: The junction does not match germline at one end; this may be a read error. The chain is built from TRBV6-5 and TRBJ2-7; the D gene is possibly TRBD1 (8 bases). Per germline, CDR1 MNHEY and CDR2 SVGAGI. This CDR3 spans 13 amino acids. The chain's CDR3 is CASSYRGQGGWHF. CDR3 bases: TGTGCCAGCAGTTACCGTGGACAGGGAGGGTGGCACTTC.

The chain joins TRBV29-1 to TRBJ2-1; maybe TRBD2 (5 bases). The ends were cut back, 6 bases at V and 1 base at J, with 13 bases in the middle. Looked up from germline, CDR1 is SQVTM and CDR2 is ANQGSEA. The CDR3 has 14 amino acids. As DNA, the CDR3 is TGCAGCGTACTGAGAAGCGGATCCTACAATGAGCAGTTCTTC. Translation: CSVLRSGSYNEQFF.

The gene calls are TRBV7-2 and TRBJ2-5; 7 nucleotides match TRBD2. Germline V gives CDR1 SGHTA, CDR2 FQGNSA. This CDR3 has 14 amino acids. J was trimmed by 5 bases and V by 5 bases; bases with no gene match: 8. The CDR3 DNA reads as TGTGCCAGCAGCACCAGCGGGGTTAGGGAGACCCAGTACTTC. The encoded protein is CASSTSGVRETQYF.

CDR3 region: CASSAVAGFSYEQYF. CDR3 DNA sequence: TGCGCCAGCAGCGCGGTTGCAGGGTTCTCCTACGAGCAGTACTTC. J is TRBJ2-7 and V is TRBV5-1; D is possibly TRBD1 (5 bases). The CDR3 is made up of 15 amino acids. V was cut by 4 bases and J by 0 bases, with 14 bases left in between. Per the germline V gene, CDR1 is SGHRS and CDR2 is YFSETQ.

This clone has just one count. The chain recombines TRBV27 with TRBJ1-2, with D possibly TRBD1 on 6 matching bases. The CDR3 sequence is 18 residues long. Germline lookup yields CDR1 MNHEY and CDR2 SMNVEV (reference sequence). V lost 5 bases and J lost 2, with 24 bases in between. This chain's CDR3 is CASSLTPRGGGANYGYTF. The CDR3 coding sequence is TGTGCCAGCAGTCTCACCCCAAGGGGCGGGGGGGCGAACTATGGCTACACCTTC.

The V gene is TRBV21-1, the J gene TRBJ2-5; whether TRBD1, the table's D call, matches the DNA was not checked. TRBV21-1 is assigned pseudogene status. The CDR3 spans 15 residues. CDR3 DNA sequence: TGTGCCAGCAGCAAAGTAGGCAGGGGGCAAGAGACCCAGTACTTC. It specifies CASSKVGRGQETQYF.

This clone was detected once. This sequence joins TRBV9 and TRBJ1-6; 8 bases line up with TRBD1. In germline, CDR1 is SGDLS, CDR2 YYNGEE. The V segment lost 2 bases and the J segment 7 bases; nucleotides outside the gene matches: 8. This CDR3 comprises 16 residues. CDR3: CASSVRPGQANSPLHF. CDR3 in DNA: TGTGCCAGCAGCGTCAGACCGGGACAGGCGAATTCACCCCTCCACTTT.

The V and J genes are TRBV4-1 and TRBJ2-5, with D tentatively TRBD2 (6 bases). Trimming pared 2 bases from V and 1 base from J, leaving 11 bases between. CDR3 length equals 15 residues. From germline, CDR1 is MGHRA and CDR2 YSYEKL. The CDR3 DNA reads TGCGCCAGCAGCCAACCCCGGGACTGCCAAGAGACCCAGTACTTC. It specifies CASSQPRDCQETQYF.

This chain joins TRBV19 and TRBJ1-5; D perhaps matches TRBD1 (5 bases). The CDR3 totals 14 residues. Germline values: CDR1 LNHDA, CDR2 SQIVND (reference sequence). With 4 bases removed from V and 4 bases from J, the gap between germline ends came to 11 bases. Here the CDR3 DNA reads TGTGCCAGTAGTACTCCAGGGTTGAATCAGCCCCAGCATTTT. Protein sequence: CASSTPGLNQPQHF.